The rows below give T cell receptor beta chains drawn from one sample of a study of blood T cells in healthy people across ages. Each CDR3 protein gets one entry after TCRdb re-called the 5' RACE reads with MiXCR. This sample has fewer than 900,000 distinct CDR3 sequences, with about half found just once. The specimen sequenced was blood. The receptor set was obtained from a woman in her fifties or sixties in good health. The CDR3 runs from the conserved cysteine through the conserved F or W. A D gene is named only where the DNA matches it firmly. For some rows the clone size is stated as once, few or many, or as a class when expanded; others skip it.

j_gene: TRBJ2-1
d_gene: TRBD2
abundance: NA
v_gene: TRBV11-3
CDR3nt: TGTGCCAGCAGCCAAAGACTAGCGGGAAATAGGGATGAGCAGTTCTTC
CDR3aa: CASSQRLAGNRDEQFF

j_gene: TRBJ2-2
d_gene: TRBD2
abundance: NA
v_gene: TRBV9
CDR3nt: TGTGCCAGCAGCGTAGCGGGTATGGCGGGAGCGGGCGGGGAGCTGTTTTTT
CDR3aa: CASSVAGMAGAGGELFF

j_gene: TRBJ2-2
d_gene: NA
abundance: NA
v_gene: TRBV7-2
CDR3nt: TGTGCCAGCAGCCAAAGACCAGGCACCGGGGAGCTGTTTTTT
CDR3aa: CASSQRPGTGELFF

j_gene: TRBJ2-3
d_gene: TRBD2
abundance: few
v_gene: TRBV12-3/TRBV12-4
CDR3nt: TGTGCCAGCAGCCCCTGTCCCGGGACTAGCGGATCCACAGATACGCAGTATTTT
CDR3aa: CASSPCPGTSGSTDTQYF

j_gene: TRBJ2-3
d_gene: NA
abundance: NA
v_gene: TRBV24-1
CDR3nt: TGTGCCACCAGTGAGAACAGCGGTCCCAGCACAGATACGCAGTATTTT
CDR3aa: CATSENSGPSTDTQYF

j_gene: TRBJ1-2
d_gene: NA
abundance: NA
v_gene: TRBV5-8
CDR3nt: TGTGCCAGCAGGGGAAAGGCCAGGGGCCACTATGGCTACACCTTC
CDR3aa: CASRGKARGHYGYTF

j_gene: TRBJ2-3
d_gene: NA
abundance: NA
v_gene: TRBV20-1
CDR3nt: TGCAGTGCTAGAGTAAACAGCTATCCAGATACGCAGTATTTT
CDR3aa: CSARVNSYPDTQYF

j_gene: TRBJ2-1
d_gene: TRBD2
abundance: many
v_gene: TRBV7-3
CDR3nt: TGTGCCAGCAGCTTAAGAGCCGGGACTAGCGGGAGTAGTACTAGGGTGGACAATGAGCAGTTCTTC
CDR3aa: CASSLRAGTSGSSTRVDNEQFF

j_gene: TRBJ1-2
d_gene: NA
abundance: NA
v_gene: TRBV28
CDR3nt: TGTGCCAGCAGTTTAAGACAGAAATATGGCTACACCTTC
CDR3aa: CASSLRQKYGYTF

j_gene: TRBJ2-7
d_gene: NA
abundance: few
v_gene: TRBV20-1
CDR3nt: TGCAGTGCTAGAGATCTGGGGCGGGGACCCTACGAGCAGTACTTC
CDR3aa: CSARDLGRGPYEQYF

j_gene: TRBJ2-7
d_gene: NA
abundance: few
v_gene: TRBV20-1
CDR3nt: TGCAGTGCTAGGACCCCTAGCTCCTACGAGCAGTACTTC
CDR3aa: CSARTPSSYEQYF

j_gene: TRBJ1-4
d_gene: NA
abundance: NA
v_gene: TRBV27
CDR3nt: TGTGCCAGCAGTTTATGGGCTACTAATGAAAAACTGTTTTTT
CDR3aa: CASSLWATNEKLFF

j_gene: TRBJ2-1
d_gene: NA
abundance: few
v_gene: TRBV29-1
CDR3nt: TGCAGCGTTGAAGATCCCCGGTACAATGAGCAGTTCTTC
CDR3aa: CSVEDPRYNEQFF

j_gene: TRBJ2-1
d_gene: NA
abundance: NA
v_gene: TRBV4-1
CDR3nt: TGCGCCAGCAGCCGGAGTCAGGTGCGCGAGCAGTTCTTC
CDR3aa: CASSRSQVREQFF

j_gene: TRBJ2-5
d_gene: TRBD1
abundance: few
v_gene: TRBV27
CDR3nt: TGTGCCAGCAGTCCTCGGCCGACAGGGAGTGGGGAGCAGTACTTC
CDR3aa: CASSPRPTGSGEQYF

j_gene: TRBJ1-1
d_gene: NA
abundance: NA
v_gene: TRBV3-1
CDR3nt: TGTGCCAGCAGCCTCCTGACTGAAGCTTTCTTT
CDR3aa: CASSLLTEAFF

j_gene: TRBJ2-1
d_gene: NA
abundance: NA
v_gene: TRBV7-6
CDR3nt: TGTGCCAGCAGCTTAGGTTTGCGTGAGCAGTTCTTC
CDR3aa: CASSLGLREQFF

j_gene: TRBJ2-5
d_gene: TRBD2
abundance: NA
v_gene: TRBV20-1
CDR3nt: TGCAGTGCTAGTCCTAGCGGGTCAGTCGATGAGCAGTACTTC
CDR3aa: CSASPSGSVDEQYF

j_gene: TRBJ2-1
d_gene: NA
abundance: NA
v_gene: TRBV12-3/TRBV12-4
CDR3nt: TGTGCCAGCAGTTTATCCGGGACTGGGAGAAGTGAGCAGTTCTTC
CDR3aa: CASSLSGTGRSEQFF

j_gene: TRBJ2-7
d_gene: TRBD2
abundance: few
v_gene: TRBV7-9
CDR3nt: TGTGCCAGCAGCCGAGGGTCCGGGGGGTACGAGCAGTACTTC
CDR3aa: CASSRGSGGYEQYF

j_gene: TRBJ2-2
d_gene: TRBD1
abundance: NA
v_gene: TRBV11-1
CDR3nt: TGTGCCAGCAGGATGGGACAGCTTCACACCGGGGAGCTGTTTTTT
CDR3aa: CASRMGQLHTGELFF

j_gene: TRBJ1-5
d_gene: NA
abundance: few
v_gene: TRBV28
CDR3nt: TGTGCCATCCGGAGAGATAGCAATCAGCCCCAGCATTTT
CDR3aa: CAIRRDSNQPQHF

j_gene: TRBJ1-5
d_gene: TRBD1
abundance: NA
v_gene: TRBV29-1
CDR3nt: TGCAGCGTCACACAGGGGTCTAGTCAGCCCCAGCATTTT
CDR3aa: CSVTQGSSQPQHF

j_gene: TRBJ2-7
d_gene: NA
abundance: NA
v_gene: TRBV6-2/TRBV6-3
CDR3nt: TGTGCCAGCAGCCACGAATACAATGAGCAGTACTTC
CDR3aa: CASSHEYNEQYF

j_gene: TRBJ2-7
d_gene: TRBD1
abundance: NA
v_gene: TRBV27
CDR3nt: TGTGCCAGCAGTATCAGGGGGCAGGGCCTCTACGAGCAGTACTTC
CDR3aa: CASSIRGQGLYEQYF

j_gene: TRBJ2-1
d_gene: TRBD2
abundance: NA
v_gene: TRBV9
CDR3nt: TGTGCCAGCAGCTCCCGGGAGGGGATGGGCAATGAGCAGTTCTTC
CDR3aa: CASSSREGMGNEQFF

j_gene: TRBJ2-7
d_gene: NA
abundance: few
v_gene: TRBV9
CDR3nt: TGTGCCAGCAGCGTAGTTGGGGGACCCGTGAACTACGAGCAGTACTTC
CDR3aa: CASSVVGGPVNYEQYF

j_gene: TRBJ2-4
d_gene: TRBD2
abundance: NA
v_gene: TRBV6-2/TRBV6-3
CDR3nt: TGTGCCAGCGGGACTAGCGGGAGGGCCGTAAACATTCAGTACTTC
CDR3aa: CASGTSGRAVNIQYF

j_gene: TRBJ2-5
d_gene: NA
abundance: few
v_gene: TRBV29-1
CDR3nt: TGCAGCGTTCGCCGGACGGAAGAGACCCAGTACTTC
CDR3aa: CSVRRTEETQYF

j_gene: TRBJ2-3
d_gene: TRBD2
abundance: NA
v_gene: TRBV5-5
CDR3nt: TGTGCCAGCAGTCCCGACGGGAGGGCCACAGATACGCAGTATTTT
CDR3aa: CASSPDGRATDTQYF

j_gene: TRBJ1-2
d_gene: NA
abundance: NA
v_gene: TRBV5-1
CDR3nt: TGCGCCAGCGTACAGGACCCCTCTTTCTATGGCTACACCTTC
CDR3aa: CASVQDPSFYGYTF

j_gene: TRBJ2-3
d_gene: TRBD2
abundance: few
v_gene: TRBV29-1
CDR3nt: TGCAGCGTTGAACTAGCGGGGCTCACAGATACGCAGTATTTT
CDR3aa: CSVELAGLTDTQYF

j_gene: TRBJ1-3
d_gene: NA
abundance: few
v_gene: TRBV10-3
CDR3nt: TGTGCCATCAGTGAGTTGGGAAACACCATATATTTT
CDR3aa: CAISELGNTIYF

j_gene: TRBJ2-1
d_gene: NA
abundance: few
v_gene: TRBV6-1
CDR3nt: TGTGCCAGCAGCGAGACGACCGCTCAATACAATGAGCAGTTCTTC
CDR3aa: CASSETTAQYNEQFF

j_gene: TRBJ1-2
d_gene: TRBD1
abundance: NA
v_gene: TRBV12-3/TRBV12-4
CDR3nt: TGTGCCAGCAGTTTAGCGCTGGGACAGGGCTACACCTTC
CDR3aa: CASSLALGQGYTF

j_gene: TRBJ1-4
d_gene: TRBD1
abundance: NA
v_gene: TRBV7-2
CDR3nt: TGTGCCAGTAGCTTAGGGAGCAGGGGGAATGAAAAACTGTTTTTT
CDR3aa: CASSLGSRGNEKLFF

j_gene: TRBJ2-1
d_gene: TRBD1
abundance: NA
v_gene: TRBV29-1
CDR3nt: TGCAGCTATCGACAGGGTCTTAGCAATGAGCAGTTCTTC
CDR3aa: CSYRQGLSNEQFF